These T cell receptor beta chains were read from a single sample in a study of blood T cell repertoires in COVID-19. Produced via immunoSEQ multiplex PCR; TCRdb's table is partial and in-frame only. The sample has nearly 250,000 clones, 86% seen once. Sequenced sample: peripheral blood. Every receptor here comes from a woman of 80 years or more with COVID-19, enrolled during active disease. Each CDR3 is given with its conserved first and last residue. A D gene is named only where the DNA matches it firmly. Expanded clones get a size class; other rows say once, few or many, or leave the size out.

size	J	D	V	DNA	CDR3
.	TRBJ1-2	.	TRBV28	TGTGCCAGCAGTTCCGGGACTGCGGAACTCTATGGCTACACCTTC	CASSSGTAELYGYTF
once	TRBJ1-1	TRBD1	TRBV28	TGTGCCAGCACCACGACAGGGGGCGGGAGCACTGAAGCTTTCTTT	CASTTTGGGSTEAFF
.	TRBJ1-1	.	TRBV5-1	TGCGCCAGCAGCTTGGGTACAGTTAAGGGGACTGAAGCTTTCTTT	CASSLGTVKGTEAFF
.	TRBJ2-7	.	TRBV27	TGTGCCAGCAGTTACCCCGGGGGCGAGCAGTACTTC	CASSYPGGEQYF
.	TRBJ1-4	.	TRBV20-1	TGCAGTGCTGGTGGTGGGGGGGGACTGACTAATGAAAAACTGTTTTTT	CSAGGGGGLTNEKLFF
.	TRBJ2-4	TRBD1	TRBV6-1	TGTGCCAGCAGTGAAGGCCCGGACAGGAAGTTAGTCTTC	CASSEGPDRKLVF
few	TRBJ2-3	TRBD2	TRBV10-3	TGTGCCACAGGACTAGCGGGGGGTCCCACAGATACGCAGTATTTT	CATGLAGGPTDTQYF
.	TRBJ2-1	.	TRBV5-4	TGTGCCAGCAGCTTGGCCCAAAATGAGCAGTTCTTC	CASSLAQNEQFF
once	TRBJ1-2	TRBD1	TRBV5-1	TGCGCCAGCAGCCCGGCAACAGGGGTAGGCTACACCTTC	CASSPATGVGYTF
.	TRBJ2-3	.	TRBV11-3	TGTGCCAGCAGCTTAGGGGGGCAATCCGGGGCAGATACGCAGTATTTT	CASSLGGQSGADTQYF
.	TRBJ2-1	.	TRBV7-3	TGTGCCAGCAGCTTGGAGGGCTTAAATGAGCAGTTCTTC	CASSLEGLNEQFF
few	TRBJ1-2	.	TRBV7-2	TGTGCCAGCAGCCCAGGTCTGCAGGGCAGATTCTATGGCTACACCTTC	CASSPGLQGRFYGYTF
once	TRBJ1-1	TRBD1	TRBV19	TGTGCCAGTAGTATGGGACAGGGGGCAGTAACTGAAGCTTTCTTT	CASSMGQGAVTEAFF
.	TRBJ2-3	.	TRBV6-5	TGTGCCAGCAGTTACTCTGGCGGGAAGAGCACAGATACGCAGTATTTT	CASSYSGGKSTDTQYF
.	TRBJ1-3	.	TRBV6-5	TGTGCCAGCAGTCTCCTCCCAGCTGGAAACACCATATATTTT	CASSLLPAGNTIYF
.	TRBJ2-5	TRBD2	TRBV7-6	TGTGCCAGCAGCCCCCGGACTAGCGGGGGGGCAGAGACCCAGTACTTC	CASSPRTSGGAETQYF
.	TRBJ2-2	.	TRBV5-4	TGTGCCAGCAGCGCCGGAGGGGGGGCGATTCCCACCGGGGAGCTGTTTTTT	CASSAGGGAIPTGELFF
.	TRBJ2-2	TRBD1	TRBV5-4	TGTGCCAGCAGCTTGGGGCAGGGGGTGGCCGGGGAGCTGTTTTTT	CASSLGQGVAGELFF
.	TRBJ2-2	.	TRBV20-1	TGCAGTGCTAGTCCGGGACTGGCCCCCTTCGGGGAGCTGTTTTTT	CSASPGLAPFGELFF
.	TRBJ1-2	.	TRBV18	TGTGCCAGCTCACCAACGCGGGGCGGCTACACCTTC	CASSPTRGGYTF
once	TRBJ1-3	TRBD1	TRBV6-5	TGTGCCAGCAGCTACAGGGGCTCTGGAAACACCATATATTTT	CASSYRGSGNTIYF
.	TRBJ1-1	.	TRBV5-1	TGCGCCAGCAGCCGACCAGGGAACACTGAAGCTTTCTTT	CASSRPGNTEAFF
.	TRBJ2-1	TRBD2	TRBV18	TGTGCCAGCTCACCAAAGGGTAGCGGGGGGCCTTCCAATGAGCAGTTCTTC	CASSPKGSGGPSNEQFF
.	TRBJ1-6	.	TRBV3-1/TRBV3-2	TGTGCCAGCAGCCAAGAGAGGGGGGGTTCACCCCTCCACTTT	CASSQERGGSPLHF
.	TRBJ1-5	.	TRBV4-3	TGCGCCATGGGAGCAGGGGATAGCAATCAGCCCCAGCATTTT	CAMGAGDSNQPQHF
.	TRBJ1-6	TRBD1	TRBV5-1	TGCGCCAGCAGCCTAATTCCGGGACAGGGTTCACCCCTCCACTTT	CASSLIPGQGSPLHF
.	TRBJ1-2	.	TRBV28	TGTGCCAGCAGTTTAGTACAGAACTATGGCTACACCTTC	CASSLVQNYGYTF
.	TRBJ2-2	.	TRBV6-5	TGTGCCAGCGCCCCGCCGGGCACCGGGGAGCTGTTTTTT	CASAPPGTGELFF
.	TRBJ2-5	TRBD2	TRBV18	TGTGCCAGCTCACCACCCGGGGGTGCGGGGGGCCAAGAGACCCAGTACTTC	CASSPPGGAGGQETQYF
few	TRBJ2-1	.	TRBV18	TGTGCCAGCTCACCTGAGACTAGGGAGCAGTTCTTC	CASSPETREQFF
.	TRBJ2-5	TRBD2	TRBV7-3	TGTGCCAGCAGCTTAGGCGGGACTAGCTGGTGGGCGGAGACCCAGTACTTC	CASSLGGTSWWAETQYF
.	TRBJ1-4	TRBD1	TRBV19	TGTGCCAGCACGGACAGGTTAAATGAAAAACTGTTTTTT	CASTDRLNEKLFF
once	TRBJ1-1	.	TRBV18	TGTGCCAGCTCACTTAAGGACGGGAATGAAGCTTTCTTT	CASSLKDGNEAFF
.	TRBJ1-5	.	TRBV28	TGTGCCAGCAGATCAACCAAACAGGGTAATCAGCCCCAGCATTTT	CASRSTKQGNQPQHF
few	TRBJ2-7	TRBD1	TRBV18	TGTGCCAGCTCACTGCAGGGGGCCTACGAGCAGTACTTC	CASSLQGAYEQYF
.	TRBJ2-6	.	TRBV19	TGTGCCAGTAGTTCCCCGGGGTCCGGGGCCAACGTCCTGACTTTC	CASSSPGSGANVLTF
.	TRBJ1-3	.	TRBV2	TGTGCCATGAGGAGTGACGGAAACACCATATATTTT	CAMRSDGNTIYF
.	TRBJ2-2	.	TRBV30	TGTGCCTGGAACCGACAGTACACCGGGGAGCTGTTTTTT	CAWNRQYTGELFF
.	TRBJ1-4	.	TRBV19	TGTGCCAGTAGGACAACGGGAGGACCTAATGAAAAACTGTTTTTT	CASRTTGGPNEKLFF
.	TRBJ2-2	TRBD1	TRBV5-1	TGCGCCAGCAGCCCGACAGGGGTGGTAACCGGGGAGCTGTTTTTT	CASSPTGVVTGELFF
.	TRBJ1-2	TRBD1	TRBV5-6	TGTGCCAGCAGCTTTCGGACAGGGGGTGGCTACACCTTC	CASSFRTGGGYTF
.	TRBJ1-3	.	TRBV6-4	TGTGCCAGCAGTGTAAGTTACAGGAGCTCTGGAAACACCATATATTTT	CASSVSYRSSGNTIYF
.	TRBJ1-1	.	TRBV6-5	TGTGCCAGCAAGGTGAGGCAGAACACTGAAGCTTTCTTT	CASKVRQNTEAFF
.	TRBJ2-2	TRBD2	TRBV19	TGTGCCAGTAGTTGGGCTAGCGGGGGGTCCGGGGAGCTGTTTTTT	CASSWASGGSGELFF
.	TRBJ2-5	TRBD1	TRBV18	TGTGCCAGCTCACCCTCACAGGGGGTGAGGGGTCAAGAGACCCAGTACTTC	CASSPSQGVRGQETQYF